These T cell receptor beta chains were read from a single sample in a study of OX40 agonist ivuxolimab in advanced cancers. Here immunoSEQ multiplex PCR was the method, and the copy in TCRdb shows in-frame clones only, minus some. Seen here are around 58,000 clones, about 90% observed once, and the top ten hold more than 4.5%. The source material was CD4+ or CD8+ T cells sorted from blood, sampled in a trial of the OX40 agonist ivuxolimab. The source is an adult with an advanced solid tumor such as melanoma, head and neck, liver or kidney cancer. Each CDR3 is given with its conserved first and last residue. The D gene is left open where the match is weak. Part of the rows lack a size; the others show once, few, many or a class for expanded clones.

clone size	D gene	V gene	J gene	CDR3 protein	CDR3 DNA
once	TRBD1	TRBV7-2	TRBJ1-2	CASSFDRGGGYTF	TGTGCCAGCAGCTTCGACAGGGGAGGAGGCTACACCTTC
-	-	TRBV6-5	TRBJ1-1	CASSYSSGMGTEAFF	TGTGCCAGCAGTTACTCGAGTGGGATGGGCACTGAAGCTTTCTTT
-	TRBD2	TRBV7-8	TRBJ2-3	CASTISGGKWDTQYF	TGCGCCAGCACCATTAGCGGGGGAAAGTGGGATACGCAGTATTTT
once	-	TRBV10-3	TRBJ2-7	CATLLPGAYEQYF	TGTGCCACCCTTCTCCCGGGAGCCTACGAGCAGTACTTC
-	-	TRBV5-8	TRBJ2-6	CASSFFISSGANVLTF	TGTGCCAGCAGCTTTTTTATCAGCTCTGGGGCCAACGTCCTGACTTTC
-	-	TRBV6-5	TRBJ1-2	CASSNQLNYGYTF	TGTGCCAGCAGTAACCAGCTTAACTATGGCTACACCTTC
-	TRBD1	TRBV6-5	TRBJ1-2	CASSYSAGTGNYGYTF	TGTGCCAGCAGTTACTCCGCCGGGACAGGAAACTATGGCTACACCTTC
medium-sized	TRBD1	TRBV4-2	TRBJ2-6	CASSQRQGQGGANVLTF	TGTGCCAGCAGCCAACGACAGGGTCAGGGCGGGGCCAACGTCCTGACTTTC
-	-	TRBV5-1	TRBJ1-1	CASSLAGTPDTEAFF	TGCGCCAGCAGCTTGGCGGGGACCCCGGACACTGAAGCTTTCTTT
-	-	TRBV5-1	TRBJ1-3	CASSLGRGVSSGNTIYF	TGCGCCAGCAGCTTGGGCAGGGGCGTCAGCTCTGGAAACACCATATATTTT
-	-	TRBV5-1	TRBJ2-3	CASTVGTSTDTQYF	TGCGCCAGCACTGTGGGAACTAGCACAGATACGCAGTATTTT
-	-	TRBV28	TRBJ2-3	CASSSQADTQYF	TGTGCCAGCAGTTCACAGGCAGATACGCAGTATTTT
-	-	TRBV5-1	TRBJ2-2	CASSLAPDLMNTGELFF	TGCGCCAGCAGCTTGGCTCCGGACCTGATGAACACCGGGGAGCTGTTTTTT
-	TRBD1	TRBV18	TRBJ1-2	CASSGTGVDYGYTF	TGTGCCAGCTCGGGTACAGGGGTTGACTATGGCTACACCTTC
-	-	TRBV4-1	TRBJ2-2	CASSQEMRQNTGELFF	TGCGCCAGCAGCCAAGAAATGCGCCAGAACACCGGGGAGCTGTTTTTT
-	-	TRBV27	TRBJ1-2	CASSLKGKDYGYTF	TGTGCCAGCAGTTTAAAGGGTAAAGACTATGGCTACACCTTC
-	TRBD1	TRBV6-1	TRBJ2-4	CASRAGQGTNIQYF	TGTGCCAGCAGAGCGGGACAGGGTACGAACATTCAGTACTTC
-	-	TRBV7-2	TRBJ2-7	CASSLALSYEQYF	TGTGCCAGCAGCTTGGCCCTTTCCTACGAGCAGTACTTC
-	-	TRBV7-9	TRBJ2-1	CASSVIFSQGEGNEQFF	TGTGCCAGCAGCGTTATCTTTAGTCAGGGTGAAGGGAATGAGCAGTTCTTC
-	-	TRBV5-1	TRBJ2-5	CASSLGQGETQYF	TGCGCCAGCAGCTTGGGACAAGGGGAGACCCAGTACTTC
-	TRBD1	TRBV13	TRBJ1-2	CASSLNIGTGGISWYGYTF	TGTGCCAGCAGCTTAAACATAGGGACAGGGGGCATTTCATGGTATGGCTACACCTTC
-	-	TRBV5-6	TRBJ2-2	CASSLNWNADGELFF	TGTGCCAGCAGCTTGAATTGGAACGCGGACGGGGAGCTGTTTTTT
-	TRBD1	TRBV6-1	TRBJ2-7	CAGAGTVKTRQYF	TGTGCCGGGGCCGGGACAGTAAAAACCAGGCAGTACTTC
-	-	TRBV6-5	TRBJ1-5	CASSYSGPYSNQPQHF	TGTGCCAGCAGTTACTCGGGACCGTATAGCAATCAGCCCCAGCATTTT
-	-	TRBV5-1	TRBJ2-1	CASSFRLRHNEQFF	TGCGCCAGCAGCTTCCGACTGAGGCACAATGAGCAGTTCTTC
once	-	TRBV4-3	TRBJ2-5	CASSQVGREETQYF	TGCGCCAGCAGCCAAGTCGGCAGGGAAGAGACCCAGTACTTC
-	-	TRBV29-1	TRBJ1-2	CSVESELGYTF	TGCAGCGTTGAGTCCGAGCTTGGCTACACCTTC
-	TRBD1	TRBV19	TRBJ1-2	CASKKRDRSNYGYTF	TGTGCCAGTAAAAAAAGGGACAGAAGTAACTATGGCTACACCTTC
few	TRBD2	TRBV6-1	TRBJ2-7	CASTGLAGVRNEQYF	TGTGCCAGCACCGGACTAGCGGGAGTTCGGAACGAGCAGTACTTC
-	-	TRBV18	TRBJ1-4	CASSREAGEKLFF	TGTGCCAGCTCTAGAGAGGCCGGAGAAAAACTGTTTTTT
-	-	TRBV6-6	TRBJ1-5	CATDSSLLQPQHF	TGTGCCACCGACAGTAGTTTGCTTCAGCCCCAGCATTTT